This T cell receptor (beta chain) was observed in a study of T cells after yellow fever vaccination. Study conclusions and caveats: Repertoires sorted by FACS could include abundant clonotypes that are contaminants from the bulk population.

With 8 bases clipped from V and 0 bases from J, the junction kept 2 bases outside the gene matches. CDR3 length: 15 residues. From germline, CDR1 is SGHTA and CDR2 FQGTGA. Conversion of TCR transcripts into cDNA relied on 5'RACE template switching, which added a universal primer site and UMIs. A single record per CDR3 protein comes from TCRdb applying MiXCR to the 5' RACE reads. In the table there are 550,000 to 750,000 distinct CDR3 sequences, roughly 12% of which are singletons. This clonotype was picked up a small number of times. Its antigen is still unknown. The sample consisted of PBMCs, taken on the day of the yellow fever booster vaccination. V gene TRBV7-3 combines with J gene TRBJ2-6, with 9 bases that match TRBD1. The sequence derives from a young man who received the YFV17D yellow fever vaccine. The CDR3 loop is CASGQGSSGANVLTF. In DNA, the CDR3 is TGTGCCAGCGGACAGGGGAGCTCTGGGGCCAACGTCCTGACTTTC.